A single sample gave rise to the 3 T cell receptor beta chains below, sequenced in a study of blood T cells in healthy people across ages. A J-beta primer mix and a sample-barcoded 5' primer were used in a second PCR of roughly 7 to 12 cycles. TCRdb ran MiXCR on the 5' RACE reads and lists one entry per CDR3 protein. The profile shows about 1.8 million distinct CDR3 sequences, roughly 52% of them singletons. Sequenced input: blood. These receptors were obtained from a woman aged 35 to 49 in good health.

As DNA, the CDR3 is TGCGCCAGCAGCCATTTGGGTAGACCGCAAGAGACCCAGTACTTC. Encoded protein: CASSHLGRPQETQYF. This chain joins TRBV5-1 and TRBJ2-5, with unresolved D. The CDR3 spans 15 residues. CDR1 and CDR2 (germline): SGHRS, YFSETQ. The ends were cut back, 4 bases at V and 2 bases at J, with 15 bases in the middle.

The V call is TRBV28, the J call TRBJ2-3, with 9 bases aligning to TRBD2. Per the germline V gene, CDR1 is MDHEN and CDR2 is SYDVKM. The CDR3 totals 14 residues. J was trimmed by 6 bases and V by 5 bases; bases with no gene match: 6. The CDR3 DNA reads as TGTGCCAGCAGTACCAATCTAGCGGGGGATACGCAGTATTTT. It is translated as CASSTNLAGDTQYF.

V usage is TRBV4-2 and J usage is TRBJ2-7, with a tentative D call TRBD1 (5 bases). In germline, CDR1 is LGHNA, CDR2 YNFKEQ. Trimming cost V 0 bases and J 3 bases, with 12 bases left between them. The CDR3 is 15 residues long. The CDR3 bases are TGTGCCAGCAGCCAAGATACTATAGGGGACTACGAGCAGTACTTC. Amino acid sequence: CASSQDTIGDYEQYF.